A single sample gave rise to the 29 T cell receptor beta chains below, sequenced in a study of OX40 agonist ivuxolimab in advanced cancers. Profiled with immunoSEQ multiplex PCR; TCRdb holds only in-frame clones, not every one. The repertoire holds about 18,000 clones, 65% to 80% seen once, with 15% to 20% in the top ten. This sample comprised CD4+ or CD8+ T cells sorted from blood, obtained in a trial of the OX40 agonist ivuxolimab. The receptors were gathered from an adult with an advanced solid tumor such as melanoma, head and neck, liver or kidney cancer.

CDR3 protein: CASGSGLAGVNEQFF. The CDR3 coding sequence is TGTGCTAGTGGTTCGGGACTAGCGGGAGTCAATGAGCAGTTCTTC. The V and J genes are TRBV12-5 and TRBJ2-1; 14 bases are a match to TRBD2. CDR3 length: 15 amino acids. CDR1 is LGHNT and CDR2 is FRNRAP in the germline V gene. V was pared by 4 bases and J by 6 bases, with 2 bases of the junction left unmatched.

The chain employs TRBV6-5 and TRBJ2-7; D is undetermined. The CDR3 length is 15 residues. CDR1 MNHEY and CDR2 SVGAGI come from the germline V gene. Trimming pared 5 bases from V and 0 bases from J, leaving 14 bases between. The CDR3 DNA reads TGTGCCAGCAGTCCCGCGTGGCCTCCCTCCTACGAGCAGTACTTC. Its protein product is CASSPAWPPSYEQYF.

This clone occurred a few times. The CDR3 nucleotides are TGTGCCAGCGAGAGGCACAATGAGCAGTTCTTC. Amino acids: CASERHNEQFF. The chain combines TRBV2 with TRBJ2-1; D remains ambiguous. V lost 8 bases to trimming and J lost 5 bases, with 7 bases between them. The CDR3 loop spans 11 amino acids. From germline, CDR1 is SNHLY and CDR2 FYNNEI.

The V call is TRBV11-1, the J call TRBJ2-3; 9 nucleotides match TRBD2. The CDR3 is 14 amino acids. Per germline, CDR1 SGHAT and CDR2 FQDESV (reference sequence). Trimming at V came to 5 bases and at J to 5 bases, leaving 5 bases not matched to a gene. The CDR3: CASSLQREEDTQYF. For the CDR3, the DNA is TGTGCCAGCAGCCTACAGCGGGAGGAAGATACGCAGTATTTT.

This clone was counted only a few times. This chain connects TRBV5-6 to TRBJ2-1; 12 bases are a match to TRBD1. Germline CDR1 SGHDT, CDR2 YYEEEE. CDR3 length: 14 residues. V shed 4 bases and J 7 bases; nucleotides not matched to a gene: 3. The CDR3 spells CASSGTGGGNEQFF. CDR3 sequence (DNA): TGTGCCAGCAGCGGGACAGGGGGCGGGAATGAGCAGTTCTTC.

The table lists this clone with a count of one. The J gene is TRBJ2-5, the V gene TRBV10-1; 9 nucleotides line up with TRBD2. The CDR3 length is 15 residues. Germline loops: CDR1 WNHNN, CDR2 SYGVQD (reference sequence). With 4 bases clipped from V and 1 base from J, the junction kept 4 bases outside the gene matches. CDR3 amino acids: CASSGPSGTQETQYF. The CDR3 nucleotides are TGCGCCAGCAGTGGCCCTAGCGGGACCCAAGAGACCCAGTACTTC.

This clone was seen a few times. This chain uses TRBV13 with TRBJ2-4; D might be TRBD1 (6 bases). CDR3 size: 15 residues. Germline V gene data show CDR1 as PRHDT and CDR2 as FYEKMQ (reference sequence). Deletions cut 0 bases from V and 0 bases from J, with 6 bases between. The CDR3 coding sequence is TGTGCCAGCAGCTTAGGACAGGGAGCCAAAAACATTCAGTACTTC. Translating it yields CASSLGQGAKNIQYF.

The chain combines TRBV4-3 with TRBJ1-1; D is unresolved. Germline V lookup: CDR1 LGHNA, CDR2 YSLEER. This CDR3 is built from 14 residues. V was cut by 2 bases and J by 7 bases, with 14 bases left in between. DNA for the CDR3: TGCGCCAGCAGCCAAATCCCCGTTAGCGGTGAAGCTTTCTTT. Its protein product is CASSQIPVSGEAFF.

This sequence joins TRBV13 and TRBJ2-1; D gene uncertain. CDR3 length: 12 residues. CDR1 PRHDT and CDR2 FYEKMQ come from the germline V gene (reference sequence). Deletions cut 2 bases from V and 5 bases from J, with 4 bases between. The CDR3 nucleotides are TGTGCCAGCAGCTTATCGGACAATGAGCAGTTCTTC. This translates into CASSLSDNEQFF.

The J gene is TRBJ2-5, the V gene TRBV7-2; TRBD2 aligns across 7 bases. V was clipped by 7 bases and J by 5 bases; unmatched bases: 10. This CDR3 contains 14 residues. CDR1 and CDR2 from the germline V gene are SGHTA and FQGNSA. The CDR3 DNA sequence: TGTGCCAGCATCCTTAGCGGGTACGGGGAGACCCAGTACTTC. Residues: CASILSGYGETQYF.

The rearrangement joins TRBV5-4 to TRBJ2-1; the match to TRBD1 covers 8 bases. Looked up from germline, CDR1 is SGHNT and CDR2 is YYREEE (reference sequence). V lost 0 bases, J lost 7 bases, and 3 bases stayed unmatched. The CDR3 sequence is 14 residues long. CDR3: CASSLADRENEQFF. CDR3 DNA: TGTGCCAGCAGCTTGGCGGACAGGGAGAATGAGCAGTTCTTC.

The rearrangement joins TRBV9 to TRBJ2-5, with TRBD1 identical over 9 bases. The J call may be incorrect, as the DNA end agrees better with TRBJ2-7. Germline-derived CDR1 and CDR2 are SGDLS and YYNGEE. The CDR3 sequence is 16 residues long. In DNA form, the CDR3 reads TGTGCCAGCAGCTCACCCCCCGGGACAGGGCACCACGAGCAGTACTTC. It codes for CASSSPPGTGHHEQYF.

In its sample, this clone was seen a few times. This chain connects TRBV5-1 to TRBJ1-1; 11 bases fit TRBD1. Germline values: CDR1 SGHRS, CDR2 YFSETQ. The ends lost 5 bases at V and 7 bases at J; junction bases unmatched: 4. This CDR3 has 13 amino acids. The CDR3 is CASSTGTGGEAFF. CDR3 DNA: TGCGCCAGCAGTACAGGGACAGGGGGTGAAGCTTTCTTT. The full variable domain, rest sourced from reference TRBV5-1 and TRBJ1-1, is KAGVTQTPRYLIKTRGQQVTLSCSPISGHRSVSWYQQTPGQGLQFLFEYFSETQRNKGNFPGRFSGRQFSNSRSEMNVSTLELGDSALYLCASSTGTGGEAFFGQGTRLTVV.

This clone was observed a single time. The rearrangement uses TRBV4-1 and TRBJ2-1; D is possibly TRBD1 or TRBD2 (6 bases each). From germline, CDR1 is MGHRA and CDR2 YSYEKL. There are 17 residues in the CDR3. The V and J ends lost 2 bases and 1 base respectively, with 15 bases between them. The DNA for the CDR3 is TGCGCCAGCAGCCAAACTAAAGGGGGGTTTTCCTACAATGAGCAGTTCTTC. It specifies CASSQTKGGFSYNEQFF.

This clone is medium-sized within its sample. The chain carries TRBV7-9 and TRBJ2-7; D gene uncertain. Trimming pared 5 bases from V and 1 base from J, leaving 12 bases between. CDR1 SEHNR and CDR2 FQNEAQ come from the germline V gene (reference sequence). The CDR3 contains 14 residues. The CDR3 loop reads CASSQTTESYEQYF. The CDR3 DNA sequence: TGTGCCAGCAGCCAAACGACGGAATCCTACGAGCAGTACTTC.

This chain uses TRBV7-3 with TRBJ2-2; 9 bases match TRBD1. The CDR3 is 14 amino acids. From germline, CDR1 is SGHTA and CDR2 FQGTGA. V lost 5 bases and J lost 7; bases outside the gene matches: 5. CDR3 region: CASSDRGTVGELFF. CDR3 nucleotides: TGTGCCAGCAGCGACAGGGGGACCGTCGGGGAGCTGTTTTTT.

The chain links TRBV4-2 to TRBJ2-5; D gene unclear. Trimming left V 3 bases short and J 2 bases short, with 13 bases between. CDR3 size: 15 residues. Germline CDR1 reads LGHNA; CDR2 reads YNFKEQ. In DNA form, the CDR3 reads TGTGCCAGCAGCCAGGAACCGGGCCCACAAGAGACCCAGTACTTC. Its protein is CASSQEPGPQETQYF.

This chain joins TRBV14 and TRBJ2-7; either TRBD1 or TRBD2 may supply D (5 bases each). V shed 4 bases and J shed 3 bases, with 16 bases lying between them. CDR1 SGHDN and CDR2 FVKESK come from the germline V gene. The CDR3 is 15 residues long. The CDR3 sequence is CASSPPGTESYEQYF. CDR3 DNA sequence: TGTGCCAGCAGCCCACCGGGGACGGAGAGCTACGAGCAGTACTTC.

This clone was detected a few times. V and J are TRBV13 and TRBJ1-4; 10 nucleotides match TRBD1. Unmatched junction bases numbered 12, after V lost 5 bases and J lost 3 bases. CDR3 size: 18 residues. The germline V gene encodes CDR1 PRHDT and CDR2 FYEKMQ (reference sequence). The CDR3 nucleotides read TGTGCCAGCAGCCCGCTAGGACAGGGGGAAGGGCCTAATGAAAAACTGTTTTTT. Encoded protein: CASSPLGQGEGPNEKLFF.

This chain connects TRBV5-4 to TRBJ2-1; 15 bases line up with TRBD2. The CDR3 is made up of 16 amino acids. V gave up 4 bases and J gave up 6 bases; unmatched junction bases: 5. CDR1 is SGHNT and CDR2 is YYREEE in the germline V gene (reference sequence). Here the CDR3 DNA reads TGTGCCAGCAGCCCCTGGGGACTAGCGGGAGGCAATGAGCAGTTCTTC. Translating it yields CASSPWGLAGGNEQFF.

The chain has TRBV27 and TRBJ2-3; no clear D. The germline V gene has CDR1 MNHEY and CDR2 SMNVEV (reference sequence). The CDR3 contains 13 residues. With 2 bases removed from V and 1 base from J, the gap between germline ends came to 4 bases. In DNA form, the CDR3 reads TGTGCCAGCAGTTTAAGTCGCACAGATACGCAGTATTTT. Translating it yields CASSLSRTDTQYF.

This clone showed up just a few times. The V gene is TRBV7-8, the J gene TRBJ2-1, with 7 positions matching TRBD1. Looked up from germline, CDR1 is SGHVS and CDR2 is FQNEAQ. The CDR3 contains 16 residues. J lost 0 bases, V lost 4 bases, and 6 bases had no gene match. The CDR3, as DNA: TGTGCCAGCAGCTCCGACAGGGTTAGCTCCTACAATGAGCAGTTCTTC. Protein: CASSSDRVSSYNEQFF.

Sample share makes this clone medium-sized. V usage is TRBV11-1 and J usage is TRBJ2-7; possibly TRBD1 for D (5 bases). This CDR3 comprises 13 residues. Germline CDR1 reads SGHAT; CDR2 reads FQDESV (reference sequence). V was shortened by 5 bases and J by 0 bases, with 8 bases between the two germline ends. The CDR3 region is CASSADNSYEQYF. The CDR3 DNA follows: TGTGCCAGCAGCGCGGACAACTCCTACGAGCAGTACTTC.

V usage is TRBV5-4 and J usage is TRBJ2-5, with TRBD2 matching over 9 bases. The CDR3 is made up of 14 amino acids. In germline, CDR1 is SGHNT, CDR2 YYREEE (reference sequence). With V trimmed by 4 bases and J by 2 bases, 3 bases remained unmatched. For the CDR3, the DNA is TGTGCCAGCAGCACCGCGGGAGGGCAAGAGACCCAGTACTTC. This sequence encodes CASSTAGGQETQYF.

V and J are TRBV7-2 and TRBJ2-7, with TRBD2 matching over 8 bases. From germline, CDR1 is SGHTA and CDR2 FQGNSA. The length of the CDR3 is 15 residues. The V segment lost 2 bases and the J segment 3 bases; nucleotides outside the gene matches: 6. This CDR3 reads CASSLYGAGVYEQYF. CDR3 nucleotides: TGTGCCAGCAGCTTATACGGAGCGGGAGTCTACGAGCAGTACTTC.

This clone was found a few times. This chain links TRBV28 with TRBJ2-7, with 11 positions matching TRBD2. The CDR3 has 16 residues. Germline V gene data show CDR1 as MDHEN and CDR2 as SYDVKM. J gave up 1 base and V 5 bases, and 7 bases lay outside the gene matches. CDR3 sequence reads: CASSPIGTSGSYEQYF. The CDR3 coding sequence is TGTGCCAGCAGTCCTATCGGGACTAGCGGATCCTACGAGCAGTACTTC.

The chain uses TRBV27 and TRBJ2-7; TRBD2 is a possible D gene (6 bases). The V gene lost 7 bases and the J gene lost 0 bases, with 7 bases spanning the gap. The CDR3 sequence is 12 residues long. CDR1 is MNHEY and CDR2 is SMNVEV in the germline V gene (reference sequence). CDR3 in amino acids: CASTSDSYEQYF. The CDR3 DNA reads as TGTGCCAGCACTAGCGACTCCTACGAGCAGTACTTC.

The gene calls are TRBV10-1 and TRBJ2-7; 13 positions match TRBD2. Trimming at V came to 3 bases and at J to 6 bases, leaving 2 bases not matched to a gene. The CDR3 totals 14 residues. Germline CDR1 reads WNHNN; CDR2 reads SYGVQD (reference sequence). CDR3 protein: CASSDTSGRGEQYF. In DNA form, the CDR3 reads TGCGCCAGCAGTGACACTAGCGGGAGGGGCGAGCAGTACTTC.

This clone was observed a single time. This chain uses TRBV29-1 with TRBJ1-2, with D perhaps matching TRBD1 (5 bases). Germline CDR1 SQVTM, CDR2 ANQGSEA. The CDR3 extends over 10 amino acids. V was shortened by 7 bases and J by 5 bases, with 8 bases between the two germline ends. Written as DNA, the CDR3 is TGCAGCGACGACAGTTATGGCTACACCTTC. Its translation: CSDDSYGYTF.